These 10 T cell receptor beta chains originate from one sample sequenced in a study of blood T cell repertoires in COVID-19 (dated by TCRdb to about 2020). The library relied on the immunoSEQ multiplex PCR assay. TCRdb took this table from immuneACCESS and kept in-frame rearrangements with V and J called. Such tables lack part of the clones; where checked against another copy, unresolved V genes explain under half of the gap, and the rest is unexplained. Across this sample there are a few hundred thousand clones, with roughly 80% seen only once. About 3.5% of the sample lies in the top ten. The specimen sequenced was PBMCs or T cells enriched from blood (not recorded which). Receptors originate from a man aged 50-60 years who had recovered from COVID-19.

The V and J genes are TRBV27 and TRBJ2-7; weak D call: TRBD2 (6 bases). Trimming removed 6 bases at V and 0 bases at J, with 15 bases between. Per the germline V gene, CDR1 is MNHEY and CDR2 is SMNVEV (reference sequence). The CDR3 totals 15 residues. The CDR3 sequence is CASRGPGVLSYEQYF. The CDR3 DNA follows: TGTGCCAGCAGGGGCCCGGGAGTGCTCTCCTACGAGCAGTACTTC.

This chain uses TRBV9 with TRBJ1-2; the D gene is possibly TRBD1 (6 bases). CDR1 is SGDLS and CDR2 is YYNGEE in the germline V gene. Trimming shortened V by 4 bases and J by 7 bases, and 17 bases separated the two germline ends. The CDR3 is 14 residues long. CDR3 loop: CASSPIQGSFGYTF. CDR3 nucleotides: TGTGCCAGCAGCCCAATACAGGGTTCCTTTGGCTACACCTTC.

The genes are TRBV12-3 or TRBV12-4 and TRBJ2-2, with 8 bases that match TRBD1. Trimming took 10 bases from V and 6 from J; bases not matched to a gene: 7. CDR3 length: 13 amino acids. The DNA of the CDR3 is TGTGCCAACAGGGGGAGTTATTCCGGGGAGCTGTTTTTT. Its translation: CANRGSYSGELFF.

This chain uses TRBV7-2 with TRBJ1-5; D might be TRBD1 (6 bases). From germline, CDR1 is SGHTA and CDR2 FQGNSA. V lost 2 bases to trimming and J lost 3 bases, with 11 bases between them. This CDR3 comprises 15 residues. CDR3 protein: CASSLTTGNNQPQHF. DNA for the CDR3: TGTGCCAGCAGCTTAACGACAGGAAACAATCAGCCCCAGCATTTT.

The DNA for the CDR3 is TGTGCCAGCATTCTGGGGAGTGAAGCTTTCTTT. As protein: CASILGSEAFF. This sequence joins TRBV6-5 and TRBJ1-1; no definite D call. This CDR3 is 11 amino acids long. CDR1 is MNHEY and CDR2 is SVGAGI in the germline V gene. Trimming took off 7 bases at V and 7 bases at J, with 10 bases between the two ends.

The rearrangement joins TRBV5-4 to TRBJ1-5; perhaps TRBD1 as D (6 bases). This CDR3 region has 14 residues. V gave up 4 bases and J gave up 7 bases, with 15 bases separating them. Germline V gene sequence: CDR1 SGHNT, CDR2 YYREEE (reference sequence). DNA for the CDR3: TGTGCCAGCAGCCCGGGACAAGGACACCAGCCCCAGCATTTT. Amino acid sequence: CASSPGQGHQPQHF.

This clone showed up just once. The chain recombines TRBV9 with TRBJ2-3; possible D gene TRBD1, 6 bases. The CDR3 is made up of 15 amino acids. V was cut by 2 bases and J by 1 base, with 11 bases left in between. Germline CDR1 is SGDLS and CDR2 is YYNGEE. CDR3 DNA: TGTGCCAGCAGCGTGTCACAGGGACGCACAGATACGCAGTATTTT. It translates to CASSVSQGRTDTQYF.

V gene TRBV4-2 combines with J gene TRBJ2-2, with 7 nucleotides matching TRBD1. The CDR3 sequence is 15 residues long. Per germline, CDR1 LGHNA and CDR2 YNFKEQ. The V segment lost 8 bases and the J segment 2 bases; nucleotides outside the gene matches: 8. The CDR3 nucleotides are TGTGCCAGCCGACCGGGACAGATAAACACCGGGGAGCTGTTTTTT. It codes for CASRPGQINTGELFF.

V and J are TRBV10-2 and TRBJ2-1, with a tentative D call TRBD2 (5 bases). The V gene's germline CDR1 is WSHSY and CDR2 SAAADI. The CDR3 has 15 residues. Trimming took off 3 bases at V and 4 bases at J, with 13 bases between the two ends. CDR3 DNA sequence: TGCGCCAGCAGTGACGGTAGACGCGGGTACAATGAGCAGTTCTTC. It is translated as CASSDGRRGYNEQFF.

The genes are TRBV4-2 and TRBJ1-5, with D possibly being TRBD1 (6 bases). V gave up 0 bases and J gave up 7 bases, with 13 bases separating them. CDR1 and CDR2 from the germline V gene are LGHNA and YNFKEQ. The CDR3 spans 15 residues. The CDR3 loop is CASSQDLGGGQPQHF. The CDR3 coding sequence is TGTGCCAGCAGCCAAGATCTAGGGGGAGGGCAGCCCCAGCATTTT.